This T cell receptor beta chain derives from a study of T-cell memory formation after mild COVID-19 (dated by TCRdb to the early 2020s). Notes on the research overall: TCR sequence clusters from the two donors were largely donor specific. T-cell clones expanding and contracting after mild COVID-19 in a couple of donors were tracked by longitudinal TCRalpha and TCRbeta repertoire sequencing. The cohort was made up of two young adult volunteers, one female and one male, who were previously healthy. Paper-wide results and their limitations: Some responding clones were detected in pre-infection memory, suggesting pre-existing cross-reactive memory T cells joined the SARS-CoV-2 response. Only two mild cases were covered in the study, and larger cohorts including severe cases with pre-infection samples were considered necessary. Contracting CD4+ clones appeared mostly in the CM and EM memory subsets, whereas CD8+ clones were enriched in EMRA. SARS-CoV-2 specificity of the second-wave clones peaking on day 37 was not confirmed. Clones that contracted from day 15 to 85 showed balanced CD4/CD8 phenotypes, whereas a second wave of clones that expanded from day 15 to 37 leaned towards CD4+.

CDR1 and CDR2 are read off the germline V gene (reference sequence) as SGHNT and YYREEE. CDR3 length: 16 amino acids, cysteine to phenylalanine. CDR3 DNA only is kept here, 48 bases in frame from base 1. Trimming at the junction amounts to 1 base on V and 0 bases on J, and the germline ends lie 12 bases apart. Ficoll-Paque density gradient centrifugation was used to isolate PBMCs. Instrument on record: Illumina NovaSeq 6000. Using 5'RACE with constant-segment primers, TCRalpha and TCRbeta cDNA libraries were constructed, with sample barcodes and unique molecular identifiers added in the process. RNA was extracted from every sample with Trizol reagent. Amplification of the libraries took two PCR steps, and the second step added a second sample barcode plus Illumina TruSeq adapters. Sequencing of libraries was performed on an Illumina NovaSeq with 2 x 150 bp paired-end reads. On the authors' methods: The reads were demultiplexed and collapsed into UMI-guided consensus sequences using migec v1.2.7. Using mixcr v2.1.11, UMI consensuses were aligned to TRA and TRB V and J templates and then assembled into clonotypes. A clonotype was counted as expanded or contracted only if both edgeR and NoisET called the change significant, with noise models trained on biological replicates. edgeR calls used a false discovery rate-adjusted p below 0.01 and a log2 fold-change threshold of 1. PCA with hierarchical clustering of max-normalized trajectories of the 1000 most abundant clonotypes was used as exploratory dynamics analysis. Each responding clone was given a CD4 or CD8 phenotype based on the CD4+ and CD8+ repertoires, which had been sequenced separately. Clones were called with MiXCR by TCRdb after fastp trimmed the public reads at Q25, and only in-frame beta chains were retained. Identical CDR3 protein sequences are pooled into one entry, listed with their most common genes and DNA. TCRdb, not the original authors, processed these V and J calls. For this sample the table gives 200,000 to 250,000 distinct CDR3 sequences, of which just over 9.5% were detected only once. In total, the top ten clones hold 3.5% to 4% of the sample.

Points on this clonotype: Its antigen is unknown. No much larger clone is present one base from it, and per-base qualities are unavailable.

This chain joins TRBV5-4 to TRBJ2-3; D gene: possibly TRBD2, on 6 matching bases. This clonotype originated in a man aged 18 to 30 who had mild COVID-19 (a few samples of this study predate the infection). The sample titles of this study are shuffled in the database, so cell type and time point are left out; the donor was told from shared clones. What was sequenced was PBMCs or a T cell subset sorted from them (not recorded which). CDR3 sequence: CASSLPYAGSTDTQYF. The bases read TGTGCCAGCAGCTTGCCTTATGCGGGGAGCACAGATACGCAGTATTTT.